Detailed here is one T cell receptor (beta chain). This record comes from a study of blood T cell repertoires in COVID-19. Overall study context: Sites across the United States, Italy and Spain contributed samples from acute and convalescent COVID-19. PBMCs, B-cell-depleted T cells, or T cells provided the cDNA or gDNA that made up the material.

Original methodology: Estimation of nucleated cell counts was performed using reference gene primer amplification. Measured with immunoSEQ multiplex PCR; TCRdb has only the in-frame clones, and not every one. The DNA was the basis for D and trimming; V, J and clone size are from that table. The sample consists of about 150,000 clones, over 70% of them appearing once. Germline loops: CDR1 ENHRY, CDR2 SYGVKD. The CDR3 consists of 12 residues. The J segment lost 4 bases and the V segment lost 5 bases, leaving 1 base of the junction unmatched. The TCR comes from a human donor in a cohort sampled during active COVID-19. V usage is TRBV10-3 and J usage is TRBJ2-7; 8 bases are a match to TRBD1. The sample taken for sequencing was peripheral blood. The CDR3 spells CAISTGGYEQYV. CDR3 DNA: TGTGCCATCAGTACAGGGGGATACGAGCAGTACGTC.